Below are 15 T cell receptor beta chains sequenced from a single sample in a study of shared T cell receptors in the human thymus. Using immunoSEQ multiplex PCR, the repertoire was profiled, and TCRdb retains in-frame clones only, with some absent. The sample consists of 720,000 or so clones, 75% to 90% of them appearing once. These data were also reused for a study on human thymus T cells.

Sequencing input: thymocytes. The receptor source for this set is a girl under three years old with a congenital heart defect.

The table lists this clone with a count of one. Here the CDR3 reads CASSFRGPANEKLFF. The CDR3 DNA reads TGTGCCAGTAGTTTCAGGGGGCCGGCTAATGAAAAACTGTTTTTT. The chain combines TRBV19 with TRBJ1-4; TRBD1 matches 8 bases. CDR3 length: 15 residues. Unmatched junction bases numbered 5, after V lost 5 bases and J lost 3 bases. Germline CDR1 is LNHDA and CDR2 is SQIVND (reference sequence).

This clone was detected only once. The chain couples TRBV28 to TRBJ1-6, with D possibly matching TRBD1 (5 bases). Looked up from germline, CDR1 is MDHEN and CDR2 is SYDVKM. V lost 2 bases and J 10 bases, leaving 9 bases between the germline ends. This CDR3 contains 13 residues. As DNA, the CDR3 is TGTGCCAGCAGTTTAGCGGGACGGTCACCCCTCCACTTT. Protein sequence: CASSLAGRSPLHF.

This clone turned up a few times. CDR3 in amino acids: CASSDYRGSDEQYF. CDR3 bases: TGTGCCAGCAGCGATTACAGGGGGTCGGACGAGCAGTACTTC. V and J are TRBV2 and TRBJ2-7, with 8 bases identical to TRBD1. CDR3 length: 14 residues. Trimming at V came to 6 bases and at J to 5 bases, leaving 9 bases not matched to a gene. CDR1 is SNHLY, CDR2 FYNNEI, per germline.

The rearrangement uses TRBV4-3 and TRBJ2-3; 11 bases map to TRBD2. Germline trimming cut 1 base from V and 1 base from J; bases unmatched to any gene: 10. The germline gives CDR1 LGHNA, CDR2 YSLEER. The CDR3 runs 19 residues. The CDR3 sequence is CASSQVELAGALRTDTQYF. CDR3 bases: TGCGCCAGCAGCCAAGTAGAACTAGCGGGGGCCTTACGCACAGATACGCAGTATTTT.

V gene TRBV19 combines with J gene TRBJ1-4; no clear D gene. Germline values: CDR1 LNHDA, CDR2 SQIVND (reference sequence). This CDR3 has 13 amino acids. V was cut by 6 bases and J by 5 bases, with 10 bases left in between. This CDR3 reads CASSPQSNEKLFF. Here the CDR3 DNA reads TGTGCCAGTAGCCCACAGAGCAATGAAAAACTGTTTTTT. Variable domain in full (rest from reference TRBV19 and TRBJ1-4): DGGITQSPKYLFRKEGQNVTLSCEQNLNHDAMYWYRQDPGQGLRLIYYSQIVNDFQKGDIAEGYSVSREKKESFPLTVTSAQKNPTAFYLCASSPQSNEKLFFGSGTQLSVL.

V and J are TRBV21-1 and TRBJ1-6; the table calls TRBD1, which could not be checked here. TRBV21-1 is recorded as a pseudogene. The CDR3 contains 18 residues. CDR3 nucleotides: TGTGCCAGCGAGCCCCGACAGGAGAAGAGCTCCTATAATTCACCCCTCCACTTT. This encodes CASEPRQEKSSYNSPLHF.

The V call is TRBV28, the J call TRBJ1-2; 8 bases are a match to TRBD1. With 4 bases clipped from V and 4 bases from J, the junction kept 8 bases outside the gene matches. The CDR3 is 15 residues long. CDR1 MDHEN and CDR2 SYDVKM come from the germline V gene. The CDR3 loop reads CASSSTGTGSYGYTF. In DNA form, the CDR3 reads TGTGCCAGCAGTTCCACCGGGACAGGAAGCTATGGCTACACCTTC.

The CDR3 coding sequence is TGCGCCAGCAGCCTCAACGCGGGTCTTCCGCAGTATTTT. Its translation: CASSLNAGLPQYF. The chain recombines TRBV4-1 with TRBJ2-3; tentatively, D is TRBD2 (5 bases). The CDR3 runs 13 residues. The germline V gene encodes CDR1 MGHRA and CDR2 YSYEKL. Trimming left V 4 bases short and J 10 bases short, with 15 bases between.

The chain carries TRBV2 and TRBJ2-5; the D is unclear. Looked up from germline, CDR1 is SNHLY and CDR2 is FYNNEI. The CDR3 sequence is 14 residues long. With 7 bases removed from V and 3 bases from J, the gap between germline ends came to 15 bases. CDR3 loop: CASTRRSAEETQYF. The CDR3 region has the DNA TGTGCCAGCACCCGACGGAGCGCCGAAGAGACCCAGTACTTC.

The chain uses TRBV6-5 and TRBJ1-2; TRBD1 aligns across 9 bases. The germline V gene encodes CDR1 MNHEY and CDR2 SVGAGI. J lost 2 bases, V lost 8 bases, and 9 bases had no gene match. CDR3 length: 15 amino acids. Written as DNA, the CDR3 is TGTGCCAGCGGGACCGGGACAGGGACCAACTATGGCTACACCTTC. This sequence encodes CASGTGTGTNYGYTF.

The CDR3 region is CASSLDCAGGVYTEAFF. In DNA form, the CDR3 reads TGCGCCAGCAGCTTGGATTGTGCAGGGGGAGTTTACACTGAAGCTTTCTTT. This chain uses TRBV5-1 with TRBJ1-1; 7 bases are a match to TRBD1. The germline V gene encodes CDR1 SGHRS and CDR2 YFSETQ. V was clipped by 0 bases and J by 3 bases; unmatched bases: 11. The CDR3 runs 17 residues.

This chain uses TRBV10-1 with TRBJ2-3; TRBD2 aligns across 7 bases. Germline CDR1 is WNHNN and CDR2 is SYGVQD (reference sequence). The V and J ends lost 5 bases and 0 bases, in that order; junction bases with no gene match: 11. The CDR3 has 17 amino acids. The CDR3 protein is CASSLAETPSSTDTQYF. The CDR3 DNA reads as TGCGCCAGCAGTCTAGCGGAGACGCCCTCTAGCACAGATACGCAGTATTTT.

This clone was detected a few times. The chain employs TRBV19 and TRBJ1-3; D might be TRBD1 (5 bases). Trimming cost V 3 bases and J 1 base, with 16 bases left between them. CDR1 is LNHDA and CDR2 is SQIVND in the germline V gene (reference sequence). The CDR3 is 17 residues long. The CDR3 DNA sequence: TGTGCCAGTAGTATGGTCCAGGGCCGAGCGTCTGGAAACACCATATATTTT. Protein product: CASSMVQGRASGNTIYF.

CDR3 sequence (DNA): TGTGCCAGCAGTTTCCAAACCGGTTTGATCGCTTTCTTT. Translation: CASSFQTGLIAFF. The chain employs TRBV2 and TRBJ1-1; no clear D gene. CDR1 and CDR2 from the germline V gene are SNHLY and FYNNEI. The CDR3 spans 13 residues. Trimming left V 5 bases short and J 11 bases short, with 18 bases between.

This clone was picked up one time. The chain links TRBV5-1 to TRBJ1-3, with D perhaps TRBD1 (5 bases). Trimming pared 5 bases from V and 2 bases from J, leaving 14 bases between. Germline CDR1 and CDR2: SGHRS and YFSETQ. This CDR3 comprises 15 residues. The DNA for the CDR3 is TGCGCCAGCAGGGGGACTGGTCTGGCTGGAAACACCATATATTTT. Its translation is CASRGTGLAGNTIYF.